What follows are 25 T cell receptor beta chains derived from one specimen sequenced in a study of blood T cells in healthy people across ages. The use of a sample-barcoded 5' primer and a J-beta primer mix characterized a second PCR of 7 to 11 cycles. TCRdb re-called the 5' RACE reads with MiXCR, one entry per CDR3 protein. The data hold roughly 550,000 distinct CDR3 sequences, with around 24% observed a single time. In addition, the sample was reused for a study of T cells of mothers and their children.

Sequencing was carried out using blood. The origin of the receptors is a boy aged 10-17 years in good health.

This clonotype was observed a handful of times. The chain recombines TRBV6-2 or TRBV6-3 with TRBJ2-1; TRBD2 matches at 8 bases. CDR3 length: 19 residues. V lost 6 bases to trimming and J lost 4 bases; unmatched junction nucleotides: 20. The germline V gene has CDR1 MNHEY and CDR2 SVGEGT. The CDR3 DNA is TGTGCCAGCAGGGCGCCATCTCCGGGAGGGCCCAATCCTTACAATGAGCAGTTCTTC. Protein: CASRAPSPGGPNPYNEQFF.

This chain links TRBV27 with TRBJ1-1, with 11 bases lining up with TRBD1. The CDR3 contains 14 residues. Trimming removed 7 bases from V and 11 bases from J; junction bases left unmatched: 12. Germline CDR1 reads MNHEY; CDR2 reads SMNVEV (reference sequence). DNA of the CDR3: TGTGCCAGCACCAGTCCCGGGACAGGGGGGGACGCTTTCTTT. This encodes CASTSPGTGGDAFF.

CDR3 bases: TGTGCCACCAGTGATTTCGGCCTGGGCTACACCTTC. It translates to CATSDFGLGYTF. This chain joins TRBV24-1 and TRBJ1-2; no firm D call. V lost 1 base and J 8 bases, leaving 7 bases between the germline ends. The CDR3 runs 12 residues. Germline CDR1 reads KGHDR; CDR2 reads SFDVKD.

The V gene is TRBV3-1, the J gene TRBJ1-1; 11 bases match TRBD1. Trimming cost V 3 bases and J 4 bases; bases outside gene matches: 4. The CDR3 has 15 residues. Germline V lookup: CDR1 LGHDT, CDR2 YNNKEL (reference sequence). As DNA, the CDR3 is TGTGCCAGCAGCCATCCCGGGACAGGGGGCACTGAAGCTTTCTTT. It is translated as CASSHPGTGGTEAFF.

The chain employs TRBV4-1 and TRBJ2-1, with 10 bases identical to TRBD2. The J segment lost 0 bases and the V segment lost 2 bases, leaving 1 base of the junction unmatched. The CDR3 is 16 residues long. Germline V gives CDR1 MGHRA, CDR2 YSYEKL. CDR3 in DNA: TGCGCCAGCAGCCAACGACTAGCGGGCTCCTACAATGAGCAGTTCTTC. It specifies CASSQRLAGSYNEQFF.

This rearrangement joins TRBV9 to TRBJ2-1; D is undetermined. CDR1 is SGDLS and CDR2 is YYNGEE in the germline V gene. Trimming removed 3 bases from V and 9 bases from J, with 10 bases in between. This CDR3 has 12 residues. The CDR3 is CASSDSPPEQFF. The CDR3 region has the DNA TGTGCCAGCAGCGACTCCCCACCTGAGCAGTTCTTC.

The chain is built from TRBV7-9 and TRBJ2-5; weak D call: TRBD2 (5 bases). Germline V gene data show CDR1 as SEHNR and CDR2 as FQNEAQ (reference sequence). CDR3 length: 18 residues. Trimming shortened V by 0 bases and J by 3 bases, and 20 bases separated the two germline ends. DNA for the CDR3: TGTGCCAGCAGCTTAGCGTATGGAGCGGAGGTAAACGAAGAGACCCAGTACTTC. It encodes CASSLAYGAEVNEETQYF.

The chain has TRBV20-1 and TRBJ2-1, with 12 positions matching TRBD2. V shed 5 bases, J shed 9 bases, and the junction held 11 bases outside the gene matches. Germline CDR1 and CDR2: DFQATT and SNEGSKA (reference sequence). CDR3 length: 15 amino acids. The CDR3, as DNA: TGCAGTGCTGGTGCGACTAGCGGGAGATTAGTTGAGCAGTTCTTC. Its translation: CSAGATSGRLVEQFF.

This clonotype appeared a few times. V gene TRBV5-5 combines with J gene TRBJ2-5; D gene unclear. Matching the DNA end better, TRBJ2-7 makes the J call doubtful. The CDR3 contains 13 residues. Germline-derived CDR1 and CDR2 are SGHKS and YYEKEE (reference sequence). CDR3 in amino acids: CASSLGMTYEQYF. CDR3 in DNA: TGTGCCAGCAGCTTGGGCATGACCTACGAGCAGTACTTC.

This clonotype was counted ten times or more. This chain connects TRBV29-1 to TRBJ2-3; tentatively, D is TRBD2 (6 bases). Looked up from germline, CDR1 is SQVTM and CDR2 is ANQGSEA. CDR3 length equals 13 residues. The V end lost 3 bases, the J end lost 3 bases, and 10 bases lay between the germline ends. CDR3 bases: TGCAGCGTTGATTCCAGCGGGACAGATACGCAGTATTTT. It yields the protein CSVDSSGTDTQYF.

V gene TRBV28 combines with J gene TRBJ2-1, with TRBD1 matching over 7 bases. V was clipped by 5 bases and J by 7 bases; unmatched bases: 8. Germline loops: CDR1 MDHEN, CDR2 SYDVKM. CDR3 length: 14 residues. DNA for the CDR3: TGTGCCAGCAGTCGGAGACAGGGTAATAATGAGCAGTTCTTC. Translating gives CASSRRQGNNEQFF.

This chain uses TRBV20-1 with TRBJ2-3; TRBD1 matches 7 bases. The trim removed 3 bases at V and 3 bases at J, leaving 9 bases unmatched. There are 15 residues in the CDR3. Germline V gene lookup returns CDR1 DFQATT and CDR2 SNEGSKA (reference sequence). CDR3: CSARDSQGVTDTQYF. The CDR3 DNA follows: TGCAGTGCTAGGGACTCCCAGGGGGTTACAGATACGCAGTATTTT.

The table lists this clonotype with many counts. The chain uses TRBV10-3 and TRBJ2-3; D is unresolved. The CDR3 consists of 13 residues. Trimming cost V 0 bases and J 1 base, with 2 bases left between them. Per germline, CDR1 ENHRY and CDR2 SYGVKD. The CDR3 here is CAISESGTDTQYF. CDR3 bases: TGTGCCATCAGTGAGTCTGGCACAGATACGCAGTATTTT.

This clonotype was found a few times. The chain joins TRBV6-1 to TRBJ2-7; D gene uncertain. Trimming took off 4 bases at V and 6 bases at J, with 7 bases between the two ends. The germline V gene has CDR1 MNHNS and CDR2 SASEGT. There are 11 residues in the CDR3. The CDR3 nucleotides read TGTGCCAGCAGTGTGGGCCTCGAGCAGTACTTC. This translates into CASSVGLEQYF.

This clonotype showed up just a few times. The chain uses TRBV29-1 and TRBJ2-2, with D tentatively TRBD1 or TRBD2 (5 bases each). V was clipped by 0 bases and J by 7 bases, with 18 bases between them. This CDR3 contains 16 residues. CDR1 and CDR2 (germline): SQVTM, ANQGSEA. The CDR3 DNA reads TGCAGCGTTGAAGATCCGGGACGGAATCTGGGCGGGGAGCTGTTTTTT. Protein sequence: CSVEDPGRNLGGELFF.

The rearrangement links TRBV24-1 to TRBJ1-5; 8 positions agree with TRBD1. The CDR3 sequence is 15 residues long. The V gene's germline CDR1 is KGHDR and CDR2 SFDVKD. V shed 4 bases and J 7 bases; nucleotides not matched to a gene: 8. CDR3 loop: CATSDPGQGGQPQHF. The CDR3 nucleotides are TGTGCCACCAGTGACCCTGGACAGGGCGGGCAGCCCCAGCATTTT.

V is TRBV7-6 and J is TRBJ2-2; tentatively, D is TRBD2 (5 bases). The CDR3 is 18 amino acids. Between the trimmed V and J ends, which lost 4 bases and 1 base, there was a span of 19 bases. The germline V gene has CDR1 SGHVS and CDR2 FNYEAQ. The CDR3 DNA sequence: TGTGCCAGCAGCTCCCACAGTTTTCCCGGGGTGAACACCGGGGAGCTGTTTTTT. Its translation: CASSSHSFPGVNTGELFF.

The rearrangement joins TRBV12-3 or TRBV12-4 to TRBJ2-5; tentative D call: TRBD2 (6 bases). The J call may be faulty, since TRBJ2-1 better matches the DNA end. The CDR3 has 13 residues. CDR3 bases: TGTGCCAGCAGTTCGGGACTCCCTGGTGAGCAGTTCTTC. This encodes CASSSGLPGEQFF.

The chain employs TRBV2 and TRBJ2-5; TRBD2 matches 8 bases. CDR1 SNHLY and CDR2 FYNNEI come from the germline V gene. The CDR3 sequence is 13 residues long. Trimming at V came to 7 bases and at J to 5 bases, leaving 6 bases not matched to a gene. The CDR3 region is CASNGRAVETQYF. CDR3 DNA sequence: TGTGCCAGCAACGGGAGGGCCGTCGAGACCCAGTACTTC.

This chain joins TRBV28 and TRBJ2-7; unclear D gene. The germline V gene has CDR1 MDHEN and CDR2 SYDVKM. The CDR3 extends over 14 amino acids. The V and J ends lost 8 bases and 6 bases respectively, with 20 bases between them. In nucleotides, the CDR3 is TGTGCCAGCTCCGATCCCCCACGGAATAGCGAGCAGTACTTC. Amino acid sequence: CASSDPPRNSEQYF. Full variable domain (outside the CDR3, taken from reference TRBV28 and TRBJ2-7): DVKVTQSSRYLVKRTGEKVFLECVQDMDHENMFWYRQDPGLGLRLIYFSYDVKMKEKGDIPEGYSVSREKKERFSLILESASTNQTSMYLCASSDPPRNSEQYFGPGTRLTVT.

The table lists this clonotype with a few counts. The chain recombines TRBV15 with TRBJ1-3; D is unresolved. The V end lost 5 bases, the J end lost 0 bases, and 8 bases lay between the germline ends. Germline V gene data show CDR1 as LNHNV and CDR2 as YYDKDF (reference sequence). This CDR3 comprises 14 residues. Here the CDR3 reads CATSQMNSGNTIYF. CDR3 nucleotides: TGTGCCACCAGCCAAATGAACTCTGGAAACACCATATATTTT.

V gene TRBV20-1 combines with J gene TRBJ1-2; no reliable D call. The germline V gene encodes CDR1 DFQATT and CDR2 SNEGSKA (reference sequence). The CDR3 spans 16 residues. Trimming pared 0 bases from V and 4 bases from J, leaving 18 bases between. The chain's CDR3 is CSARDLSEGISYGYTF. The CDR3 DNA sequence: TGCAGTGCTAGAGATCTATCGGAGGGAATAAGCTATGGCTACACCTTC.

V and J are TRBV7-2 and TRBJ1-2, with D maybe TRBD1 (6 bases). The CDR3 runs to 16 residues. Germline-derived CDR1 and CDR2 are SGHTA and FQGNSA. The V end was cut by 4 bases, the J end by 8 bases, with 23 bases between. CDR3 bases: TGTGCCAGCAGCTCCCACTTCCCGCCAGGGGACGCCGGCTACACCTTC. This translates into CASSSHFPPGDAGYTF.

This clonotype was detected a few times. V is TRBV6-1 and J is TRBJ2-7, with D tentatively TRBD1 or TRBD2 (5 bases each). The CDR3 has 15 amino acids. The V end was cut by 6 bases, the J end by 7 bases, with 22 bases between. The germline gives CDR1 MNHNS, CDR2 SASEGT. In DNA, the CDR3 is TGTGCCAGCAGGTATGGCAGAGGGGTCTTTGAAGAGCAGTACTTC. Encoded protein: CASRYGRGVFEEQYF.

This clonotype was seen once. This rearrangement joins TRBV28 to TRBJ2-4, with D possibly called TRBD1 or TRBD2 (5 bases each). In germline, CDR1 is MDHEN, CDR2 SYDVKM. The V end lost 5 bases, the J end lost 7 bases, and 21 bases lay between the germline ends. The CDR3 is 16 residues long. CDR3 protein: CASSPSGRVGRNIQYF. The CDR3 nucleotides read TGTGCCAGCAGTCCTTCGGGCAGGGTGGGACGGAACATTCAGTACTTC.